Detailed here is one T cell receptor (beta chain). Its matching antigen is unknown. Sequencing was performed with immunoSEQ multiplex PCR; in TCRdb, only in-frame clones are kept and a portion is missing. Of fewer than 15,000 clones in the sample, nearly 99% were seen once. The data belong to a study of monozygotic twins with cystic fibrosis. Study-level findings and limits: J usage was most co-twin-similar in 8 of 16 pairs, V in 13. Median Simpson clonality of approximately 0.0091 suggested naive T cells predominated.

This CDR3 is 15 amino acids long. V trimming: 3 bases; J trimming: 2 bases; junction bases outside the gene matches: 7. CDR1 is SGHTS, CDR2 YDEGEE, per germline. The TCR originated in a girl aged 2 to 10 with cystic fibrosis. The sequenced material came from blood. The chain uses TRBV5-8 and TRBJ1-2, with TRBD1 identical over 7 bases. For the CDR3, the DNA is TGTGCCAGCAGCTCGAGACAGGGAAGGAACTATGGCTACACCTTC. Protein: CASSSRQGRNYGYTF.